These 30 T cell receptor beta chains originate from one sample sequenced in a study of radiotherapy plus CTLA-4 blockade in lung cancer. The repertoire was sequenced with immunoSEQ multiplex PCR; TCRdb's copy has only in-frame clones and lacks some. The sample shows about 72,000 clones, roughly four fifths of them seen only once. The material was peripheral blood, obtained from a patient treated with radiotherapy plus ipilimumab. Every receptor here comes from a human donor with non-small cell lung cancer who had a partial response to radiotherapy plus ipilimumab.

The rearrangement uses TRBV27 and TRBJ2-6; weak D call: TRBD2 (6 bases). V shed 4 bases and J shed 1 base, with 8 bases lying between them. CDR3 length: 15 amino acids. In germline, CDR1 is MNHEY, CDR2 SMNVEV (reference sequence). CDR3 sequence (DNA): TGTGCCAGCAGTTATGCGGGATCTGGGGCCAACGTCCTGACTTTC. This translates into CASSYAGSGANVLTF.

This clone has only one observation. The junction differs from germline at one of its ends, possibly a read error. The chain is built from TRBV6-4 and TRBJ2-7, with 11 bases fitting TRBD2. This CDR3 contains 13 residues. The V gene's germline CDR1 is MRHNA and CDR2 SNTAGT. In nucleotides, the CDR3 is TGTGCCAGCAGTGAGTTAGGGACTAGCGGAGACGACTTC. This encodes CASSELGTSGDDF.

The chain has TRBV6-1 and TRBJ1-5; D possibly corresponds to TRBD1 (6 bases). The CDR3 is 17 residues long. Germline V gene sequence: CDR1 MNHNS, CDR2 SASEGT. The germline V and J ends were trimmed by 2 bases and 8 bases, with 22 bases remaining between them. CDR3 amino acids: CASSESATGGKSKPQHF. The CDR3 DNA sequence: TGTGCCAGCAGTGAATCGGCGACAGGTGGGAAGTCAAAGCCCCAGCATTTT.

This clone counts as medium-sized (0.01 to 0.1%). The chain is built from TRBV30 and TRBJ2-5; tentative D call: TRBD1 (5 bases). Germline lookup yields CDR1 GTSNPN and CDR2 SVGIG (reference sequence). V was pared by 2 bases and J by 7 bases, with 11 bases between. This CDR3 is 12 amino acids long. The DNA of the CDR3 is TGTGCCTGGAGTTCCCCAACAGGGACCCAGTACTTC. Its translation: CAWSSPTGTQYF.

The chain uses TRBV7-3 and TRBJ2-7; the match to TRBD1 covers 10 bases. V was pared by 5 bases and J by 3 bases, with 1 base of the junction left unmatched. The CDR3 runs 13 residues. Germline CDR1 and CDR2: SGHTA and FQGTGA. Here the CDR3 DNA reads TGTGCCAGCAGCCGGGACAGGGGCTACGAGCAGTACTTC. It translates to CASSRDRGYEQYF.

V and J are TRBV6-5 and TRBJ2-1; D is uncertain. Per germline, CDR1 MNHEY and CDR2 SVGAGI. The CDR3 is 14 residues long. Trimming pared 6 bases from V and 0 bases from J, leaving 9 bases between. In DNA form, the CDR3 reads TGTGCCAGCAGAGAACCTAGCTCCTACAATGAGCAGTTCTTC. Translating it yields CASREPSSYNEQFF.

This clone has only one observation. The gene calls are TRBV28 and TRBJ2-6, with no clear D. The V and J ends lost 3 bases and 4 bases respectively, with 19 bases between them. CDR1 and CDR2 from the germline V gene are MDHEN and SYDVKM. This CDR3 spans 18 amino acids. CDR3 sequence: CASSFSYSWAAGANVLTF. The CDR3 DNA follows: TGTGCCAGCAGTTTTTCCTACTCTTGGGCCGCGGGGGCCAACGTCCTGACTTTC.

The rearrangement uses TRBV7-9 and TRBJ2-7; the match to TRBD1 covers 7 bases. Germline V gene lookup returns CDR1 SEHNR and CDR2 FQNEAQ (reference sequence). This CDR3 spans 15 amino acids. V lost 5 bases, J lost 2 bases, and 9 bases stayed unmatched. The CDR3 loop is CASSVGDSSAYEQYF. Here the CDR3 DNA reads TGTGCCAGCAGCGTGGGGGACAGCTCAGCCTACGAGCAGTACTTC.

The gene calls are TRBV5-8 and TRBJ2-2; D not certain. V shed 3 bases and J shed 9 bases, with 21 bases lying between them. Germline values: CDR1 SGHTS, CDR2 YDEGEE. CDR3 length: 16 amino acids. The chain's CDR3 is CASSSPSARASRELFF. As DNA, the CDR3 is TGTGCCAGCAGCTCCCCGTCGGCTAGAGCAAGTCGGGAGCTGTTTTTT.

The chain recombines TRBV2 with TRBJ2-2; TRBD2 might be the D (5 bases). Looked up from germline, CDR1 is SNHLY and CDR2 is FYNNEI. The CDR3 spans 14 residues. With 5 bases removed from V and 5 bases from J, the gap between germline ends came to 12 bases. This CDR3 reads CASSREYSTGELFF. CDR3 nucleotide sequence: TGTGCCAGCAGTCGGGAATACAGTACCGGGGAGCTGTTTTTT.

The V gene is TRBV2, the J gene TRBJ1-5; TRBD1 matches at 7 bases. The length of the CDR3 is 14 residues. From germline, CDR1 is SNHLY and CDR2 FYNNEI. After removal of 1 base from V and 5 bases from J, the junction contained 2 bases not matched to a gene. The CDR3 loop reads CASSEGTGYQPQHF. CDR3 DNA sequence: TGTGCCAGCAGTGAAGGGACAGGTTATCAGCCCCAGCATTTT. Using reference TRBV2 and TRBJ1-5 for the parts outside the CDR3, the full variable domain is EPEVTQTPSHQVTQMGQEVILRCVPISNHLYFYWYRQILGQKVEFLVSFYNNEISEKSEIFDDQFSVERPDGSNFTLKIRSTKLEDSAMYFCASSEGTGYQPQHFGDGTRLSIL.

The chain recombines TRBV9 with TRBJ1-5; D perhaps matches TRBD1 (5 bases). Deletions cut 4 bases from V and 7 bases from J, with 21 bases between. Germline values: CDR1 SGDLS, CDR2 YYNGEE. This CDR3 has 16 amino acids. CDR3 sequence (DNA): TGTGCCAGCAGCCCAAGCAGCTCGGGGGTTGGACAGCCCCAGCATTTT. Amino acid sequence: CASSPSSSGVGQPQHF.

The CDR3, as DNA: TGTGCCAGCAGCCACCAGGACCAGGGTCACGAGCAGTACTTC. It specifies CASSHQDQGHEQYF. This rearrangement joins TRBV14 to TRBJ2-7; weak D call: TRBD1 (5 bases). The CDR3 sequence is 14 residues long. The V gene's germline CDR1 is SGHDN and CDR2 FVKESK. The V gene lost 3 bases and the J gene lost 5 bases, with 14 bases spanning the gap.

V gene TRBV7-2 combines with J gene TRBJ1-2, with 10 bases identical to TRBD1. V shed 5 bases and J 5 bases; nucleotides not matched to a gene: 8. CDR3 length: 15 residues. CDR1 SGHTA and CDR2 FQGNSA come from the germline V gene. CDR3 nucleotides: TGTGCCAGCAGCCCAGACAGGGGGCGACCTTATGGCTACACCTTC. Its translation is CASSPDRGRPYGYTF. The entire variable domain, with the rest obtained from reference TRBV7-2 and TRBJ1-2, is as follows: GAGVSQSPSNKVTEKGKDVELRCDPISGHTALYWYRQSLGQGLEFLIYFQGNSAPDKSGLPSDRFSAERTGGSVSTLTIQRTQQEDSAVYLCASSPDRGRPYGYTFGSGTRLTVV.

The chain has TRBV5-7 and TRBJ2-4; D is ambiguous. Being an ORF, TRBV5-7 has a function that is uncertain. This CDR3 is built from 14 residues. With 4 bases removed from V and 6 bases from J, the gap between germline ends came to 14 bases. CDR3 bases: TGTGCCAGCAGCCCCTCTATTCGGAGAAACATTCAGTACTTC. Translated, it gives CASSPSIRRNIQYF.

The chain employs TRBV30 and TRBJ2-1, with D tentatively TRBD1 (5 bases). Germline assignment: CDR1 GTSNPN and CDR2 SVGIG (reference sequence). Between the trimmed V and J ends, which lost 0 bases and 10 bases, there was a span of 13 bases. This CDR3 spans 13 amino acids. The CDR3 loop reads CAWSVGGAQEQFF. In nucleotides, the CDR3 is TGTGCCTGGAGTGTAGGTGGGGCGCAGGAGCAGTTCTTC.

The genes are TRBV15 and TRBJ2-1; D gene uncertain. Germline CDR1 LNHNV, CDR2 YYDKDF (reference sequence). V lost 0 bases and J lost 4, with 7 bases in between. The CDR3 is 14 amino acids. CDR3 in DNA: TGTGCCACCAGCAGAGAGGCGGCTTACAATGAGCAGTTCTTC. Residues: CATSREAAYNEQFF.

V usage is TRBV7-9 and J usage is TRBJ2-7, with TRBD1 matching 9 bases. CDR3 length equals 16 residues. In germline, CDR1 is SEHNR, CDR2 FQNEAQ (reference sequence). V lost 4 bases to trimming and J lost 4 bases; unmatched junction nucleotides: 11. CDR3 protein: CASSSPQGQGAYEQYF. CDR3 DNA sequence: TGTGCCAGCAGCTCTCCCCAGGGACAGGGAGCGTACGAGCAGTACTTC.

This rearrangement joins TRBV28 to TRBJ2-3; TRBD2 matches at 10 bases. There are 16 residues in the CDR3. The germline V gene encodes CDR1 MDHEN and CDR2 SYDVKM. With 5 bases clipped from V and 0 bases from J, the junction kept 5 bases outside the gene matches. CDR3 residues: CASSTLAGTSTDTQYF. The CDR3 DNA reads as TGTGCCAGCAGTACACTAGCGGGGACTAGCACAGATACGCAGTATTTT.

The V gene is TRBV18, the J gene TRBJ1-1, with 7 bases lining up with TRBD1. V lost 1 base to trimming and J lost 2 bases; unmatched junction nucleotides: 4. In germline, CDR1 is KGHSH, CDR2 LQKENI. CDR3 length: 15 residues. Here the CDR3 reads CASSPQGALNTEAFF. The CDR3 nucleotides are TGTGCCAGCTCACCACAGGGGGCCCTTAACACTGAAGCTTTCTTT. The entire variable domain, with the rest obtained from reference TRBV18 and TRBJ1-1, is as follows: NAGVMQNPRHLVRRRGQEARLRCSPMKGHSHVYWYRQLPEEGLKFMVYLQKENIIDESGMPKERFSAEFPKEGPSILRIQQVVRGDSAAYFCASSPQGALNTEAFFGQGTRLTVV.

This chain links TRBV5-1 with TRBJ2-1; D ambiguous. V lost 2 bases, J lost 8 bases, and 14 bases lay in between. Looked up from germline, CDR1 is SGHRS and CDR2 is YFSETQ. This CDR3 is built from 14 residues. In DNA form, the CDR3 reads TGCGCCAGCAGCTTCCTTTTCCCGCGCTATGAGCAGTTCTTC. Translation gives CASSFLFPRYEQFF.

Only one count was recorded for this clone. The chain combines TRBV5-1 with TRBJ2-7, with 8 positions matching TRBD1. Per germline, CDR1 SGHRS and CDR2 YFSETQ. The CDR3 spans 14 residues. Trimming at V came to 4 bases and at J to 5 bases, leaving 8 bases not matched to a gene. CDR3 sequence (DNA): TGCGCCAGCAGCAATGGACAGGGTCATGACGAGCAGTACTTC. It specifies CASSNGQGHDEQYF.

V usage is TRBV15 and J usage is TRBJ1-5; 8 bases align to TRBD1. The length of the CDR3 is 15 residues. The V gene's germline CDR1 is LNHNV and CDR2 YYDKDF (reference sequence). The V gene end was trimmed by 0 bases and the J gene end by 6 bases; junction bases not matched to a gene: 4. The CDR3 coding sequence is TGTGCCACCAGCAGAGATCCAGGGGGCGGTCAGCCCCAGCATTTT. Translated, it gives CATSRDPGGGQPQHF.

This chain links TRBV5-1 with TRBJ1-1, with 8 bases aligning to TRBD1. The CDR3 covers 15 residues. Trimming at V came to 4 bases and at J to 2 bases, leaving 7 bases not matched to a gene. Germline V lookup: CDR1 SGHRS, CDR2 YFSETQ. The chain's CDR3 is CASSHPGTGNTEAFF. The DNA for the CDR3 is TGCGCCAGCAGCCACCCCGGGACAGGTAACACTGAAGCTTTCTTT.

This clone has only a few counts. The genes are TRBV6-1 and TRBJ1-3, with a tentative D call TRBD1 (6 bases). The germline CDR1 and CDR2 sequences are MNHNS and SASEGT. The CDR3 extends over 15 amino acids. Trimming cost V 4 bases and J 0 bases, with 10 bases left between them. The DNA of the CDR3 is TGTGCCAGCAGTGTAACAGGGTCCTCTGGAAACACCATATATTTT. The encoded protein is CASSVTGSSGNTIYF.

This clone has only a few counts. V and J are TRBV10-2 and TRBJ2-1, with 11 bases identical to TRBD2. The CDR3 totals 16 residues. J was trimmed by 1 base and V by 6 bases; bases with no gene match: 5. Germline V gene lookup returns CDR1 WSHSY and CDR2 SAAADI. CDR3 sequence reads: CASRLLAGESYNEQFF. CDR3 nucleotide sequence: TGCGCCAGCAGGCTACTAGCGGGAGAGTCCTACAATGAGCAGTTCTTC.

This clone was found once. The V call is TRBV7-3, the J call TRBJ2-7, with 12 positions matching TRBD2. The CDR3 is 16 residues long. The V gene end was trimmed by 5 bases and the J gene end by 4 bases; junction bases not matched to a gene: 9. Germline CDR1 reads SGHTA; CDR2 reads FQGTGA. This chain's CDR3 is CASSLEGTSGSYEQYF. The CDR3 DNA sequence: TGTGCCAGCAGCCTAGAGGGGACTAGCGGGTCATACGAGCAGTACTTC.

This chain links TRBV5-1 with TRBJ1-3; possibly TRBD1 for D (5 bases). Germline loops: CDR1 SGHRS, CDR2 YFSETQ. The CDR3 loop spans 16 amino acids. The V gene lost 0 bases and the J gene lost 0 bases, with 10 bases spanning the gap. The CDR3 spells CASSLGGLTSGNTIYF. CDR3 DNA sequence: TGCGCCAGCAGCTTGGGGGGACTGACCTCTGGAAACACCATATATTTT.

V gene TRBV4-1 combines with J gene TRBJ2-3; 7 bases are a match to TRBD1. CDR3 size: 15 residues. The ends lost 3 bases at V and 2 bases at J; junction bases unmatched: 5. Germline CDR1 is MGHRA and CDR2 is YSYEKL. DNA for the CDR3: TGCGCCAGCAGCCAGCAGGACAGGACCACAGATACGCAGTATTTT. Protein: CASSQQDRTTDTQYF.

This clone showed up just once. V is TRBV5-4 and J is TRBJ2-5; a weak D match, TRBD2 (6 bases). Per germline, CDR1 SGHNT and CDR2 YYREEE (reference sequence). CDR3 length: 14 amino acids. V lost 7 bases and J 4 bases, leaving 17 bases between the germline ends. CDR3 nucleotides: TGTGCCAGCGGGGGGAACAGAAGAGGAGAGACCCAGTACTTC. Protein product: CASGGNRRGETQYF. Based on the CDR3 plus reference TRBV5-4 and TRBJ2-5, the full variable domain is ETGVTQSPTHLIKTRGQQVTLRCSSQSGHNTVSWYQQALGQGPQFIFQYYREEENGRGNFPPRFSGLQFPNYSSELNVNALELDDSALYLCASGGNRRGETQYFGPGTRLLVL.